The 20 T cell receptor beta chains in this list originate from one sample, sequenced in a study of CD8 T cells in ankylosing spondylitis. TCRdb recomputed calls from the 5' RACE reads with MiXCR, one row per CDR3 protein. The data hold about 360,000 distinct CDR3 sequences, with roughly 22% observed a single time. Sequenced: blood, either unsorted or a sorted T cell fraction (not recorded which). Receptors were obtained from a male donor with ankylosing spondylitis or in good health (not recorded which).

This chain joins TRBV4-1 and TRBJ1-3, with D tentatively TRBD1 (6 bases). Germline V lookup: CDR1 MGHRA, CDR2 YSYEKL. V was clipped by 0 bases and J by 4 bases, with 13 bases between them. CDR3 length equals 16 residues. DNA for the CDR3: TGCGCCAGCAGCCAAGAAGCAGGGGATATAGGAAACACCATATATTTT. This gives the protein CASSQEAGDIGNTIYF.

The chain uses TRBV7-9 and TRBJ2-3; 9 nucleotides line up with TRBD2. Trimming removed 7 bases from V and 5 bases from J; junction bases left unmatched: 13. The CDR3 runs 16 residues. The germline V gene encodes CDR1 SEHNR and CDR2 FQNEAQ (reference sequence). The CDR3 nucleotides are TGTGCCAGCACCCCCGGCGCGGGGGGGCCCGGAGATACGCAGTATTTT. As protein: CASTPGAGGPGDTQYF.

This clonotype was counted a few times. The V and J genes are TRBV4-1 and TRBJ1-5, with no clear D. The CDR3 length is 13 residues. V lost 1 base and J lost 7, with 8 bases in between. CDR1 is MGHRA, CDR2 YSYEKL, per germline. CDR3: CASSQASGQPQHF. In nucleotides, the CDR3 is TGCGCCAGCAGCCAAGCGTCGGGGCAGCCCCAGCATTTT.

This chain uses TRBV5-1 with TRBJ2-3; 8 nucleotides align to TRBD2. The J segment lost 0 bases and the V segment lost 4 bases, leaving 10 bases of the junction unmatched. The CDR3 length is 17 residues. Germline CDR1 SGHRS, CDR2 YFSETQ. The CDR3 protein is CASSRGGLKDSTDTQYF. The CDR3 DNA reads as TGCGCCAGCAGCCGGGGGGGCCTAAAAGATAGCACAGATACGCAGTATTTT.

A few counts support this clonotype. This chain joins TRBV12-3 or TRBV12-4 and TRBJ2-7; maybe TRBD2 (6 bases). Trimming stripped 3 bases from V and 0 bases from J, with 18 bases between. This CDR3 spans 17 amino acids. The CDR3 DNA sequence: TGTGCCAGCAGTTTTTCCCCCGGGACTCGCTACTCCTACGAGCAGTACTTC. This sequence encodes CASSFSPGTRYSYEQYF.

The chain has TRBV6-2 or TRBV6-3 and TRBJ2-1; 12 nucleotides agree with TRBD2. CDR1 is MNHEY, CDR2 SVGEGT, per germline. The CDR3 is 18 residues long. V trimming: 5 bases; J trimming: 0 bases; junction bases outside the gene matches: 8. The CDR3 sequence is CASSRTSGAVSSYNEQFF. In nucleotides, the CDR3 is TGTGCCAGCAGTCGGACTAGCGGGGCGGTTAGCTCCTACAATGAGCAGTTCTTC.

J is TRBJ2-4 and V is TRBV5-6, with D perhaps matching TRBD1 (6 bases). CDR1 and CDR2 from the germline V gene are SGHDT and YYEEEE. This CDR3 comprises 15 residues. V was trimmed by 1 base and J by 3 bases, leaving 11 bases between them. CDR3 amino acids: CASSLQGLVKNIQYF. The CDR3 region has the DNA TGTGCCAGCAGCTTGCAGGGGCTGGTCAAAAACATTCAGTACTTC.

The chain links TRBV11-2 to TRBJ1-5; maybe TRBD1 (6 bases). V was trimmed by 5 bases and J by 1 base, leaving 15 bases between them. This CDR3 contains 16 residues. Germline-derived CDR1 and CDR2 are SGHAT and FQNNGV. CDR3 nucleotide sequence: TGTGCCAGCAGCAAGGGGGAGAGGGGAAGCAATCAGCCCCAGCATTTT. The encoded protein is CASSKGERGSNQPQHF.

This clonotype has a count of ten or more. This sequence joins TRBV11-2 and TRBJ1-2; 8 positions match TRBD1. Germline CDR1 SGHAT, CDR2 FQNNGV. The junction had 6 bases not matched to a gene; V was cut back by 4 bases and J by 5 bases. The CDR3 is 14 amino acids. DNA for the CDR3: TGTGCCAGCAGCTCGTCCGGGACAGGTTATGGCTACACCTTC. Residues: CASSSSGTGYGYTF.

A few counts support this clonotype. CDR3 region: CSVEDQMTGTDSSYNEQFF. The CDR3 coding sequence is TGCAGCGTTGAAGATCAAATGACCGGGACAGACAGCTCCTACAATGAGCAGTTCTTC. This chain uses TRBV29-1 with TRBJ2-1, with 7 bases fitting TRBD1. The CDR3 is 19 residues long. V was clipped by 0 bases and J by 0 bases; unmatched bases: 14. Germline CDR1 reads SQVTM; CDR2 reads ANQGSEA.

The genes are TRBV5-6 and TRBJ2-7; D unresolved. V lost 0 bases and J 7 bases, leaving 11 bases between the germline ends. The CDR3 runs to 13 residues. CDR1 and CDR2 (germline): SGHDT, YYEEEE. CDR3 loop: CASSLVTPTEQYF. DNA for the CDR3: TGTGCCAGCAGCTTGGTCACCCCGACAGAGCAGTACTTC.

This chain links TRBV20-1 with TRBJ2-7; perhaps TRBD1 as D (5 bases). V lost 0 bases and J lost 0, with 15 bases in between. Looked up from germline, CDR1 is DFQATT and CDR2 is SNEGSKA (reference sequence). This CDR3 contains 16 residues. CDR3: CSARDLPRTSSYEQYF. Here the CDR3 DNA reads TGCAGTGCTAGAGATCTACCAAGGACAAGCTCCTACGAGCAGTACTTC.

The sample holds a few counts of this clonotype. The V call is TRBV7-9, the J call TRBJ1-3; D gene unclear. This CDR3 comprises 13 residues. The germline V and J ends were trimmed by 7 bases and 0 bases, with 7 bases remaining between them. In germline, CDR1 is SEHNR, CDR2 FQNEAQ (reference sequence). The CDR3 DNA sequence: TGTGCCAGCATGGACCGCTCTGGAAACACCATATATTTT. Translation: CASMDRSGNTIYF.

The rearrangement joins TRBV6-5 to TRBJ1-3; perhaps TRBD1 as D (5 bases). V was cut by 2 bases and J by 2 bases, with 10 bases left in between. This CDR3 spans 15 amino acids. Germline CDR1 is MNHEY and CDR2 is SVGAGI. The CDR3 DNA sequence: TGTGCCAGCAGTTACGCAGGGAAGACTGGAAACACCATATATTTT. Its translation is CASSYAGKTGNTIYF.

This clonotype has a handful of counts. CDR3 DNA sequence: TGTGCCAGCAGCCAAGGCAGGTTTCAGCCCCAGCATTTT. It translates to CASSQGRFQPQHF. This chain links TRBV14 with TRBJ1-5, with D uncertain. Trimming removed 1 base from V and 6 bases from J, with 7 bases in between. Germline assignment: CDR1 SGHDN and CDR2 FVKESK. The CDR3 totals 13 residues.

As concerns this clonotype: This may be a read error, as it is one base from a much larger clone. The chain joins TRBV12-3 or TRBV12-4 to TRBJ2-1; no firm D call. The CDR3 runs 15 residues. CDR3 residues: CASSLGSLTYNEPFF. The CDR3 DNA sequence: TGTGCCAGCAGTTTAGGCTCCCTGACCTACAATGAGCCGTTCTTC.

The gene calls are TRBV10-3 and TRBJ2-2; D remains ambiguous. Germline V gives CDR1 ENHRY, CDR2 SYGVKD. This CDR3 is built from 12 residues. CDR3 coding DNA: TGTGCTTCGACCTCCGACACCGGGGAGCTGTTTTTT. Translating gives CASTSDTGELFF.

This rearrangement joins TRBV2 to TRBJ2-2, with D hard to call. This CDR3 region has 17 residues. V dropped 4 bases and J dropped 0 bases, with 15 bases sitting between them. Germline assignment: CDR1 SNHLY and CDR2 FYNNEI. CDR3 bases: TGTGCCAGCAGTGCCGGTACATTGACCACGAACACCGGGGAGCTGTTTTTT. Residues: CASSAGTLTTNTGELFF.

This clonotype occurred a few times. This chain links TRBV6-6 with TRBJ2-3; D might be TRBD2 (6 bases). The CDR3 extends over 12 amino acids. CDR1 is MNHNY and CDR2 is SVGAGI in the germline V gene (reference sequence). The V end lost 8 bases, the J end lost 5 bases, and 11 bases lay between the germline ends. The CDR3 sequence: CASLARIDTQYF. In DNA form, the CDR3 reads TGTGCCAGCCTAGCGAGGATAGATACGCAGTATTTT.

This clonotype was seen only a few times. The V and J genes are TRBV29-1 and TRBJ2-1, with 8 nucleotides matching TRBD1. The CDR3 length is 11 residues. CDR1 SQVTM and CDR2 ANQGSEA come from the germline V gene. J gave up 8 bases and V 7 bases, and 4 bases lay outside the gene matches. The CDR3: CSGYRGDEQFF. For the CDR3, the DNA is TGCAGCGGGTACAGGGGGGATGAGCAGTTCTTC.